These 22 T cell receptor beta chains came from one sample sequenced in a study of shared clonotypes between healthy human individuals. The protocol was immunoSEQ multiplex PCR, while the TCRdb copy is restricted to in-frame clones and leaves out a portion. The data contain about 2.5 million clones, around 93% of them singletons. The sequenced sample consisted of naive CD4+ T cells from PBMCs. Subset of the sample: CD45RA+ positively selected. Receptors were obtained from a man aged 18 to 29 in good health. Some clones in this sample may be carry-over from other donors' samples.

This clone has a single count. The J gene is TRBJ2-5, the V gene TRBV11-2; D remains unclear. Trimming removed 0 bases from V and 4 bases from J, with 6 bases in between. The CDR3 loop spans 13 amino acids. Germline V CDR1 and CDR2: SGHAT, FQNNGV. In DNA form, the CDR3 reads TGTGCCAGCAGCTTAGATTACGGAGAGACCCAGTACTTC. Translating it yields CASSLDYGETQYF.

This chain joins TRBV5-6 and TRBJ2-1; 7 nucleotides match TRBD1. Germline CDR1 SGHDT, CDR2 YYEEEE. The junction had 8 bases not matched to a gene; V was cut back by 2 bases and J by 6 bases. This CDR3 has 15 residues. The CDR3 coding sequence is TGTGCCAGCAGCTTACCGGGACAGAGGGGCAATGAGCAGTTCTTC. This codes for CASSLPGQRGNEQFF.

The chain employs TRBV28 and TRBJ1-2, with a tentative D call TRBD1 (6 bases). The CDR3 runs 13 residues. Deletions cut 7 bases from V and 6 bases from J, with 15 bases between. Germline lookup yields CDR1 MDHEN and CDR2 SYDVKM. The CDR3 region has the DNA TGTGCCAGCAAAAGGGGGGAAACTCATGGCTACACCTTC. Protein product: CASKRGETHGYTF.

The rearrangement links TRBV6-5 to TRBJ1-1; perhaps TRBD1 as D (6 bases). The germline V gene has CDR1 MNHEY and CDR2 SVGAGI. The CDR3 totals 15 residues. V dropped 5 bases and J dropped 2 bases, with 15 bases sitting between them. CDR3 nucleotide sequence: TGTGCCAGCAGTGTTTCCGGGACAACAAACACTGAAGCTTTCTTT. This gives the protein CASSVSGTTNTEAFF.

CDR3 in DNA: TGTGCCAGCAGGAGGGACCCCACCTACGAGCAGTACTTC. Its translation is CASRRDPTYEQYF. This rearrangement joins TRBV6-1 to TRBJ2-7, with D possibly called TRBD1 or TRBD2 (5 bases each). V shed 6 bases and J shed 2 bases, with 11 bases lying between them. This CDR3 is 13 amino acids long. The germline CDR1 and CDR2 sequences are MNHNS and SASEGT.

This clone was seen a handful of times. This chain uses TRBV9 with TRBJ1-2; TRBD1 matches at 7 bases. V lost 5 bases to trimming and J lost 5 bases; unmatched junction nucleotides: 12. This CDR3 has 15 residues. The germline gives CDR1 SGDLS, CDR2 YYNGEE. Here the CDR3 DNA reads TGTGCCAGCAGTACCTACGGGACAGAGAGTTATGGCTACACCTTC. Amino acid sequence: CASSTYGTESYGYTF.

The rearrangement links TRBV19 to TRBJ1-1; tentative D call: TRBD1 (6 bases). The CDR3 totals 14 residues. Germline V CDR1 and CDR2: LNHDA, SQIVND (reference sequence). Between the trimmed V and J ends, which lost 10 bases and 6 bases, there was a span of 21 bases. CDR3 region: CATVAAGAIAEAFF. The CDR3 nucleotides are TGTGCCACGGTCGCAGCAGGGGCGATAGCTGAAGCTTTCTTT.

The CDR3 is CASRPTLGEVREKLFF. DNA for the CDR3: TGTGCCAGTAGGCCTACCCTCGGAGAAGTTCGGGAAAAACTGTTTTTT. This sequence joins TRBV19 and TRBJ1-4, with unresolved D. V was pared by 6 bases and J by 8 bases, with 22 bases between. Per the germline V gene, CDR1 is LNHDA and CDR2 is SQIVND (reference sequence). CDR3 length equals 16 residues.

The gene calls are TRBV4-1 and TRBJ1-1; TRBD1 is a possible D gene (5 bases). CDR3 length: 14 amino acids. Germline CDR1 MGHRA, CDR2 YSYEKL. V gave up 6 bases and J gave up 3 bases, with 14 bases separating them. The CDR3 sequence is CASRSSFRDTEAFF. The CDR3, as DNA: TGCGCCAGCAGGTCGTCCTTCAGGGACACTGAAGCTTTCTTT.

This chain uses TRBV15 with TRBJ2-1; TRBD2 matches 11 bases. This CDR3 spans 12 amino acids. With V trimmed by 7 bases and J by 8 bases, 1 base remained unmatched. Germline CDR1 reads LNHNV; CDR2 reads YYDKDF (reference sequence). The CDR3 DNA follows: TGTGCCACCACGGGACTAGCGGATGAGCAGTTCTTC. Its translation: CATTGLADEQFF.

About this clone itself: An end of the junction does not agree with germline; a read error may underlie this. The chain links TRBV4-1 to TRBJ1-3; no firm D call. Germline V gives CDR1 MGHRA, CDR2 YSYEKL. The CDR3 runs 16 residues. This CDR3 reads CASSQDGTATGNTIYF. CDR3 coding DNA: TGCGCCAGCAGCCAAGATGGTACAGCAACTGGGAACACCATATATTTT.

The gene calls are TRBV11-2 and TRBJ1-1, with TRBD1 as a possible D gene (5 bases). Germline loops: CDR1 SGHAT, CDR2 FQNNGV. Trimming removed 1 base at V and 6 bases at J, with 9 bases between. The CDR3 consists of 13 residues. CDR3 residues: CASSLAQVAEAFF. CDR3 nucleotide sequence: TGTGCCAGCAGCTTAGCACAGGTTGCTGAAGCTTTCTTT. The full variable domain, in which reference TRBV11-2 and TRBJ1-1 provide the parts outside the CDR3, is EAGVAQSPRYKIIEKRQSVAFWCNPISGHATLYWYQQILGQGPKLLIQFQNNGVVDDSQLPKDRFSAERLKGVDSTLKIQPAKLEDSAVYLCASSLAQVAEAFFGQGTRLTVV.

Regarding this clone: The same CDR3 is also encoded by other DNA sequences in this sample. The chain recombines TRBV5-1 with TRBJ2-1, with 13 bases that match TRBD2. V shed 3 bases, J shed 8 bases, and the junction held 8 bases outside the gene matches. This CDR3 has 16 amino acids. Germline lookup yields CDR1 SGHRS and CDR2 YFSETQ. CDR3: CASSYGLAGEGYEQFF. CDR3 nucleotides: TGCGCCAGCAGCTACGGACTAGCGGGAGAGGGATATGAGCAGTTCTTC. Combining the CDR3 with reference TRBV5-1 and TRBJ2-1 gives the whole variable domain KAGVTQTPRYLIKTRGQQVTLSCSPISGHRSVSWYQQTPGQGLQFLFEYFSETQRNKGNFPGRFSGRQFSNSRSEMNVSTLELGDSALYLCASSYGLAGEGYEQFFGPGTRLTVL.

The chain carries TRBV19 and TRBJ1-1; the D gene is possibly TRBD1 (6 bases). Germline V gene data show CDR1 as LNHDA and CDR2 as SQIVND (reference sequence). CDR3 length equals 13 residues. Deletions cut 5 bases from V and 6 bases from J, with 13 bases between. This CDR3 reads CASSHMDRPEAFF. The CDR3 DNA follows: TGTGCCAGTAGTCATATGGACAGACCTGAAGCTTTCTTT.

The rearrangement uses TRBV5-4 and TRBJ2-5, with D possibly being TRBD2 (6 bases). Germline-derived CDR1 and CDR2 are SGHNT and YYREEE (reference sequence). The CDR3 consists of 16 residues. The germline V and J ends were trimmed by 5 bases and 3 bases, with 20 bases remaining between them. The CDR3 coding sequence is TGTGCCAGCAGTTGGGGTGGGGGGACGTCCGAAGAGACCCAGTACTTC. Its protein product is CASSWGGGTSEETQYF.

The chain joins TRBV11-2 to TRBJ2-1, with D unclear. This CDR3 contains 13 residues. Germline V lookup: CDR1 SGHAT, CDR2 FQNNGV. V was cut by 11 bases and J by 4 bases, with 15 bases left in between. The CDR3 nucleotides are TGTGCCTCAGCTCCCAGGTTTTACAATGAGCAGTTCTTC. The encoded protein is CASAPRFYNEQFF.

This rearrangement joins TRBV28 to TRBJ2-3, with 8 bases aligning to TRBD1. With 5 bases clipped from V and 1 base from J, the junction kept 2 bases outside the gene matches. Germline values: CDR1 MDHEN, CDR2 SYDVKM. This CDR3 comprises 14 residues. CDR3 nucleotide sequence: TGTGCCAGCAGTACGGACAGGGGCACAGATACGCAGTATTTT. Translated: CASSTDRGTDTQYF.

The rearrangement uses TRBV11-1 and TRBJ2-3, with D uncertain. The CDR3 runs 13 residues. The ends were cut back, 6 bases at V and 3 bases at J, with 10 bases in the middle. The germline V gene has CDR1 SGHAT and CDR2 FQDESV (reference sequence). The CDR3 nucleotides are TGTGCCAGCAGTACCCGGACGACAGATACGCAGTATTTT. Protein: CASSTRTTDTQYF.

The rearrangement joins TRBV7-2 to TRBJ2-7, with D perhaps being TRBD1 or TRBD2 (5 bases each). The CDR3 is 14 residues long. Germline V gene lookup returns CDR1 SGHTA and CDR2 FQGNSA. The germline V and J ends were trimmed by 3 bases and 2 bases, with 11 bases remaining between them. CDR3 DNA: TGTGCCAGCAGCTTGAGAGGGGACCCCTACGAGCAGTACTTC. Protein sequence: CASSLRGDPYEQYF. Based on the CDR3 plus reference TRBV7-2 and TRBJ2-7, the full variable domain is GAGVSQSPSNKVTEKGKDVELRCDPISGHTALYWYRQSLGQGLEFLIYFQGNSAPDKSGLPSDRFSAERTGGSVSTLTIQRTQQEDSAVYLCASSLRGDPYEQYFGPGTRLTVT.

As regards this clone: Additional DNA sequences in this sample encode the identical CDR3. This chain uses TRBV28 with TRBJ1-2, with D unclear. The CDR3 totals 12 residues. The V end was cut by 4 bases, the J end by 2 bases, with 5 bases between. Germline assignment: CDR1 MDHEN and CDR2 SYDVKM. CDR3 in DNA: TGTGCCAGCAGTTCGATAAACTATGGCTACACCTTC. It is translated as CASSSINYGYTF.

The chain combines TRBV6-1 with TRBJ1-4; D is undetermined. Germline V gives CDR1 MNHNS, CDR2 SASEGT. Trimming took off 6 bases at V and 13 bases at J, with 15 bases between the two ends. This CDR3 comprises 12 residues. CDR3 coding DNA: TGTGCCAGCAGCGCAAGAACGTCTCGACTGTTTTTT. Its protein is CASSARTSRLFF.

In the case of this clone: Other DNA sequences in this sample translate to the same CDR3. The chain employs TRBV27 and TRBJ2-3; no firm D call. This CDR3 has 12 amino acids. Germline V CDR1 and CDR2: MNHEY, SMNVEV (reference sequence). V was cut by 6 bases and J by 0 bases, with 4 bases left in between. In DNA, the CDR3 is TGTGCCAGCAGGAGCAGCACAGATACGCAGTATTTT. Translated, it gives CASRSSTDTQYF.